Detailed here is one T cell receptor (beta chain). Its antigen is not identified. The repertoire was sequenced with immunoSEQ multiplex PCR; TCRdb's copy has only in-frame clones and lacks some. The data hold approximately 38,000 clones, with about 70% observed a single time. Subsequent to a culture period of about ten days, CD4+ T cells were isolated. BNT162b2 vaccine or mRNA-1273 vaccine was given to participants in two doses. The healthy vaccine recipients, who had no prior SARS-CoV-2 infection, showed negative nucleocapsid antibodies. The germline gives CDR1 MNHNS, CDR2 SASEGT. V lost 1 base, J lost 2 bases, and 6 bases lay in between. The CDR3 has 13 residues. This sample is drawn from a study of vaccination effects on CD4 cells after COVID-19. Across the study: Every well got fewer than 2.5 million PBMC, which were grown with about 9.6 IU/ml IL-2 and about 9.7 ug/ml peptides. The study's findings and limits: Cross-reaction with common cold coronaviruses was seen in only 1 of 255 vaccine-induced clones from healthy vaccinees. Clones that were induced by infection or by vaccine showed marked contraction late after vaccination.

This clonotype was obtained from a human donor who received a COVID-19 vaccine. The V gene is TRBV6-1, the J gene TRBJ2-7, with D hard to call. The specimen comprised CD4+ T cells from PBMCs cultured without peptide, sampled after COVID-19 vaccination. CDR3 DNA sequence: TGTGCCAGCAGTGAAGACCGCCCCTACGAGCAGTACTTC. This gives the protein CASSEDRPYEQYF.